A single sample is the source of the 30 T cell receptor beta chains below, sequenced in a study of blood T cell repertoires in COVID-19. The assay was immunoSEQ multiplex PCR, and TCRdb's table has in-frame clones only and misses some. This table holds around 40,000 clones, over 80% found once. The sequencing sample was made of peripheral blood. The receptors here all came from a man aged 50 to 60 with active or convalescent COVID-19.

The chain couples TRBV7-8 to TRBJ2-5; D uncertain. The germline V gene encodes CDR1 SGHVS and CDR2 FQNEAQ. The CDR3 has 13 amino acids. The V end was cut by 2 bases, the J end by 2 bases, with 6 bases between. CDR3 nucleotide sequence: TGTGCCAGCAGCTTATACCAGCAAGAGACCCAGTACTTC. Protein: CASSLYQQETQYF.

V is TRBV6-5 and J is TRBJ1-3; D uncertain. V was trimmed by 0 bases and J by 0 bases, leaving 6 bases between them. Germline V gene sequence: CDR1 MNHEY, CDR2 SVGAGI. This CDR3 is 15 amino acids long. The CDR3 reads CASSYSIGSGNTIYF. For the CDR3, the DNA is TGTGCCAGCAGTTACTCGATCGGCTCTGGAAACACCATATATTTT.

This chain connects TRBV5-6 to TRBJ1-6, with D unclear. The CDR3 contains 14 residues. The germline gives CDR1 SGHDT, CDR2 YYEEEE. Trimming stripped 4 bases from V and 7 bases from J, with 12 bases between. The CDR3 region is CASSTGFQNSPLHF. Written as DNA, the CDR3 is TGTGCCAGCAGCACCGGGTTCCAGAATTCACCCCTCCACTTT.

The V call is TRBV5-1, the J call TRBJ1-2; 9 bases line up with TRBD1. The CDR3 covers 14 residues. With 2 bases clipped from V and 7 bases from J, the junction kept 6 bases outside the gene matches. Germline values: CDR1 SGHRS, CDR2 YFSETQ. For the CDR3, the DNA is TGCGCCAGCAGCTTAGTTACAGGGGGCTCTGGCTACACCTTC. Translating it yields CASSLVTGGSGYTF.

In its sample, this clone was seen once. V and J are TRBV24-1 and TRBJ1-5, with D unclear. The germline V and J ends were trimmed by 9 bases and 6 bases, with 14 bases remaining between them. Germline V gene data show CDR1 as KGHDR and CDR2 as SFDVKD. The CDR3 contains 13 residues. Here the CDR3 DNA reads TGTGCCACCGAGGTAAGGTGGGTTCAGCCCCAGCATTTT. It is translated as CATEVRWVQPQHF.

The chain employs TRBV6-5 and TRBJ2-1; 11 bases match TRBD1. CDR1 MNHEY and CDR2 SVGAGI come from the germline V gene. The CDR3 has 15 residues. V dropped 4 bases and J dropped 3; count of bases not matched to a gene: 2. The CDR3 here is CASSLGQGGYNEQFF. The CDR3 DNA sequence: TGTGCCAGCAGTTTGGGACAGGGGGGCTACAATGAGCAGTTCTTC.

The rearrangement joins TRBV3-1 (or the pseudogene TRBV3-2) to TRBJ2-7; 8 nucleotides agree with TRBD2. CDR3 size: 12 residues. The junction had 4 bases not matched to a gene; V was cut back by 4 bases and J by 8 bases. The germline gives CDR1 LGHDT, CDR2 YNNKEL (reference sequence). The CDR3 DNA reads TGTGCCAGCAGCCCCTTAGCGGGAAAGCAGTACTTC. It is translated as CASSPLAGKQYF.

The chain combines TRBV3-1 (or the pseudogene TRBV3-2) with TRBJ2-1, with D tentatively TRBD2 (6 bases). Trimming removed 4 bases from V and 0 bases from J, with 10 bases in between. The CDR3 is 15 residues long. In germline, CDR1 is LGHDT, CDR2 YNNKEL (reference sequence). This chain's CDR3 is CASSPGSASYNEQFF. The CDR3 DNA sequence: TGTGCCAGCAGCCCCGGGAGCGCCTCCTACAATGAGCAGTTCTTC.

This chain connects TRBV3-1 (or the pseudogene TRBV3-2) to TRBJ2-7, with TRBD2 matching 10 bases. This CDR3 is built from 16 residues. The germline V gene has CDR1 LGHDT and CDR2 YNNKEL (reference sequence). Trimming cost V 3 bases and J 2 bases; bases outside gene matches: 7. CDR3 sequence reads: CASSQTPAGGPYEQYF. In DNA form, the CDR3 reads TGTGCCAGCAGCCAGACCCCAGCGGGAGGGCCCTACGAGCAGTACTTC.

The J gene is TRBJ1-5, the V gene TRBV28; D perhaps matches TRBD1 (5 bases). CDR1 is MDHEN, CDR2 SYDVKM, per germline. This CDR3 has 13 amino acids. The ends were cut back, 5 bases at V and 6 bases at J, with 11 bases in the middle. For the CDR3, the DNA is TGTGCCAGCAGTGCGACAGTAGCTCAGCCCCAGCATTTT. It translates to CASSATVAQPQHF.

The chain couples TRBV7-3 to TRBJ2-1, with 9 bases that match TRBD1. Per germline, CDR1 SGHTA and CDR2 FQGTGA. The CDR3 length is 12 residues. The V segment lost 5 bases and the J segment 12 bases; nucleotides outside the gene matches: 5. This chain's CDR3 is CASSEDRGRQFF. The DNA for the CDR3 is TGTGCCAGCAGCGAAGACAGGGGGAGGCAGTTCTTC.

This clone was seen only a few times. This chain uses TRBV19 with TRBJ1-2, with D possibly matching TRBD1 (6 bases). The CDR3 is 17 residues long. Trimming removed 1 base from V and 4 bases from J, with 19 bases in between. Looked up from germline, CDR1 is LNHDA and CDR2 is SQIVND (reference sequence). The CDR3 DNA follows: TGTGCCAGTAGTATAGGCTTTGACAGGCGACTTTCCTATGGCTACACCTTC. Protein sequence: CASSIGFDRRLSYGYTF.

The chain combines TRBV6-6 with TRBJ2-3; 12 nucleotides line up with TRBD1. V lost 6 bases, J lost 3 bases, and 4 bases stayed unmatched. The CDR3 has 15 residues. Germline V gives CDR1 MNHNY, CDR2 SVGAGI (reference sequence). Here the CDR3 reads CASRGTGGLTDTQYF. The DNA for the CDR3 is TGTGCCAGCAGGGGGACAGGGGGCCTGACAGATACGCAGTATTTT.

V and J are TRBV30 and TRBJ2-3, with D perhaps TRBD1 (5 bases). Trimming stripped 0 bases from V and 0 bases from J, with 10 bases between. Germline lookup yields CDR1 GTSNPN and CDR2 SVGIG (reference sequence). CDR3 length: 15 amino acids. CDR3 in amino acids: CAWSVQGRSTDTQYF. CDR3 coding DNA: TGTGCCTGGAGTGTTCAGGGTCGTAGCACAGATACGCAGTATTTT.

The chain links TRBV30 to TRBJ1-3; D ambiguous. Trimming stripped 3 bases from V and 8 bases from J, with 20 bases between. Germline assignment: CDR1 GTSNPN and CDR2 SVGIG (reference sequence). The CDR3 runs to 15 residues. The CDR3 here is CAWSLSGGRGDTIYF. DNA of the CDR3: TGTGCCTGGAGCCTATCGGGCGGGCGCGGCGACACCATATATTTT.

This rearrangement joins TRBV29-1 to TRBJ1-1, with 10 positions matching TRBD1. The CDR3 has 14 residues. J was trimmed by 1 base and V by 4 bases; bases with no gene match: 3. Looked up from germline, CDR1 is SQVTM and CDR2 is ANQGSEA. DNA for the CDR3: TGCAGCGTTGCCCGGGACAGGGGGAACACTGAAGCTTTCTTT. Its protein product is CSVARDRGNTEAFF.

The rearrangement links TRBV9 to TRBJ2-6, with 7 positions matching TRBD1. The CDR3 contains 17 residues. The J segment lost 0 bases and the V segment lost 4 bases, leaving 7 bases of the junction unmatched. In germline, CDR1 is SGDLS, CDR2 YYNGEE. CDR3 loop: CASSPRDSISGANVLTF. CDR3 sequence (DNA): TGTGCCAGCAGCCCCCGGGACAGCATCTCTGGGGCCAACGTCCTGACTTTC.

The genes are TRBV3-1 (or the pseudogene TRBV3-2) and TRBJ1-5; D is unresolved. The germline V gene has CDR1 LGHDT and CDR2 YNNKEL (reference sequence). The CDR3 loop spans 14 amino acids. Deletions cut 1 base from V and 5 bases from J, with 9 bases between. CDR3 in amino acids: CASSQGRGHQPQHF. As DNA, the CDR3 is TGTGCCAGCAGCCAAGGAAGAGGGCATCAGCCCCAGCATTTT.

This chain links TRBV27 with TRBJ1-1; TRBD1 matches at 8 bases. Germline CDR1 reads MNHEY; CDR2 reads SMNVEV (reference sequence). This CDR3 region has 13 residues. Trimming took 5 bases from V and 4 from J; bases not matched to a gene: 3. The CDR3 bases are TGTGCCAGCAGTACTCAGGGGGCCACTGAAGCTTTCTTT. Encoded protein: CASSTQGATEAFF.

Remarks on this clone: The sample holds other DNA sequences that translate to the same CDR3. The J gene is TRBJ2-7, the V gene TRBV20-1; tentatively, D is TRBD1 (5 bases). CDR1 and CDR2 (germline): DFQATT, SNEGSKA (reference sequence). V was pared by 3 bases and J by 5 bases, with 8 bases between. CDR3 length: 11 amino acids. The DNA for the CDR3 is TGCAGTGCTAGTTCAGGGCACGAGCAGTACGTC. Translated, it gives CSASSGHEQYV.

This sequence joins TRBV28 and TRBJ2-5, with unresolved D. Per the germline V gene, CDR1 is MDHEN and CDR2 is SYDVKM. Trimming removed 3 bases at V and 1 base at J, with 6 bases between. The CDR3 contains 13 residues. CDR3 nucleotides: TGTGCCAGCAGTTTTGGCGGCCAAGAGACCCAGTACTTC. Translation: CASSFGGQETQYF.

This clone showed up just a few times. V gene TRBV5-1 combines with J gene TRBJ2-2; TRBD2 agrees at 8 bases. The V gene end was trimmed by 0 bases and the J gene end by 6 bases; junction bases not matched to a gene: 13. The CDR3 consists of 18 residues. Germline lookup yields CDR1 SGHRS and CDR2 YFSETQ. CDR3 sequence (DNA): TGCGCCAGCAGCTTGGCGCTGCGGACTAGCTCGGGAGCCGGGGAGCTGTTTTTT. Its protein is CASSLALRTSSGAGELFF.

V is TRBV6-5 and J is TRBJ2-1; TRBD2 matches at 8 bases. The V gene end was trimmed by 7 bases and the J gene end by 2 bases; junction bases not matched to a gene: 7. The CDR3 is 15 amino acids. Germline V gene lookup returns CDR1 MNHEY and CDR2 SVGAGI. The CDR3 here is CASKTGGTTYNEQFF. The DNA of the CDR3 is TGTGCCAGCAAAACGGGAGGGACCACCTACAATGAGCAGTTCTTC.

V gene TRBV27 combines with J gene TRBJ1-3, with D unclear. CDR1 MNHEY and CDR2 SMNVEV come from the germline V gene (reference sequence). Trimming took off 2 bases at V and 3 bases at J, with 8 bases between the two ends. There are 14 residues in the CDR3. This CDR3 is CASSLTGDGNTIYF. CDR3 nucleotide sequence: TGTGCCAGCAGTTTAACCGGAGATGGAAACACCATATATTTT.

The rearrangement uses TRBV28 and TRBJ1-5; no clear D gene. The CDR3 runs 14 residues. Germline assignment: CDR1 MDHEN and CDR2 SYDVKM. The V and J ends lost 5 bases and 3 bases respectively, with 11 bases between them. The CDR3 coding sequence is TGTGCCAGCAGTGTCGTCGGTGTCAATCAGCCCCAGCATTTT. Translated, it gives CASSVVGVNQPQHF. Full variable domain (rest looked up from reference TRBV28 and TRBJ1-5): DVKVTQSSRYLVKRTGEKVFLECVQDMDHENMFWYRQDPGLGLRLIYFSYDVKMKEKGDIPEGYSVSREKKERFSLILESASTNQTSMYLCASSVVGVNQPQHFGDGTRLSIL.

The chain employs TRBV29-1 and TRBJ1-4; a possible D gene is TRBD1 (5 bases). Germline V lookup: CDR1 SQVTM, CDR2 ANQGSEA. Trimming took 7 bases from V and 3 from J, leaving 9 bases between them. This CDR3 contains 12 residues. The CDR3, as DNA: TGCAGCGGGTTAGGGGCTAATGAAAAACTGTTTTTT. Residues: CSGLGANEKLFF.

The V and J genes are TRBV6-5 and TRBJ1-2, with TRBD1 identical over 8 bases. This CDR3 comprises 14 residues. Germline V gene sequence: CDR1 MNHEY, CDR2 SVGAGI. V shed 5 bases and J 1 base; nucleotides not matched to a gene: 3. The CDR3 bases are TGTGCCAGCAGTCCAGGACAGGGTAACTATGGCTACACCTTC. It codes for CASSPGQGNYGYTF.

The V and J genes are TRBV29-1 and TRBJ1-2, with 11 nucleotides matching TRBD1. V lost 1 base, J lost 8 bases, and 0 bases stayed unmatched. This CDR3 region has 12 residues. Germline CDR1 reads SQVTM; CDR2 reads ANQGSEA. The CDR3 here is CSVEGTGGGYTF. CDR3 bases: TGCAGCGTTGAAGGGACAGGGGGCGGCTACACCTTC.

V gene TRBV6-5 combines with J gene TRBJ1-5; D remains ambiguous. Germline loops: CDR1 MNHEY, CDR2 SVGAGI. This CDR3 has 15 residues. With 6 bases removed from V and 2 bases from J, the gap between germline ends came to 14 bases. The CDR3 spells CASSSRGLGNQPQHF. Here the CDR3 DNA reads TGTGCCAGCAGCTCCAGAGGGCTGGGCAATCAGCCCCAGCATTTT.

This clone showed up just once. This chain joins TRBV6-5 and TRBJ1-2; D unclear. The CDR3 runs 14 residues. Trimming shortened V by 0 bases and J by 6 bases, and 11 bases separated the two germline ends. From germline, CDR1 is MNHEY and CDR2 SVGAGI. The DNA of the CDR3 is TGTGCCAGCAGTTACTCGACATCGGGAGATGGCTACACCTTC. Its protein is CASSYSTSGDGYTF.